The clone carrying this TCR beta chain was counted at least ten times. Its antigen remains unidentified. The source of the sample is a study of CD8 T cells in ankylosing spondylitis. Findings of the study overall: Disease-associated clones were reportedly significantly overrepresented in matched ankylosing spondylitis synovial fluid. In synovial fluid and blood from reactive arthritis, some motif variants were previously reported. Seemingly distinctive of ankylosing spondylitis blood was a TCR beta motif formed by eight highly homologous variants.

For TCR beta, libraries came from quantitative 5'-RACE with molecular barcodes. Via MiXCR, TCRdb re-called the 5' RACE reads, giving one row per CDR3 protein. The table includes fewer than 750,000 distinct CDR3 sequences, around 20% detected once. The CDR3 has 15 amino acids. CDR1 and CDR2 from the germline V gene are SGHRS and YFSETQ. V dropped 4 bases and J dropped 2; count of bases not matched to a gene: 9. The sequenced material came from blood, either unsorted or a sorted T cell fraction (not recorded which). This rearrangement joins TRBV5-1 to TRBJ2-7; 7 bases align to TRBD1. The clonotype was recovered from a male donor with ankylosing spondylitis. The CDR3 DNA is TGCGCCAGCAGCAACCGGGACAGAGCCGCCTACGAGCAGTACTTC. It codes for CASSNRDRAAYEQYF.